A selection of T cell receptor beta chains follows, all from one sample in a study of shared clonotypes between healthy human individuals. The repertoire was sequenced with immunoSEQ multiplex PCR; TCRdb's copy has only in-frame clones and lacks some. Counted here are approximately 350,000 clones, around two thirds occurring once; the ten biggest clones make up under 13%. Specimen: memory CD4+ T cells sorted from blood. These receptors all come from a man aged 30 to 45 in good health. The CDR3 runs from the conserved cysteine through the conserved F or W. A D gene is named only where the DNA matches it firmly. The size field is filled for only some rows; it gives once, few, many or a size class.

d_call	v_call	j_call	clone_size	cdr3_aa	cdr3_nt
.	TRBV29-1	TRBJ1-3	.	CSVGDNGGNTIYF	TGCAGCGTTGGGGACAACGGGGGAAACACCATATATTTT
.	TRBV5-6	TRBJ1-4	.	CASSLKGSRGANEKLFF	TGTGCCAGCAGCTTGAAAGGATCTAGGGGAGCTAATGAAAAACTGTTTTTT
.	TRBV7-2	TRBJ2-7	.	CASSISGGTSYEQYF	TGTGCCAGCAGCATCAGCGGAGGGACCTCCTACGAGCAGTACTTC
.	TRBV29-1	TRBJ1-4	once	CSVRVRRGNEKLFF	TGCAGCGTGAGGGTTCGGAGGGGTAATGAAAAACTGTTTTTT
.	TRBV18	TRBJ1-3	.	CASSPFPGNTIYF	TGTGCCAGCTCACCATTCCCTGGAAACACCATATATTTT
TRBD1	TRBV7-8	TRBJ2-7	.	CASSKGQIGSIYEQYF	TGTGCCAGCAGCAAGGGACAGATAGGGTCAATCTACGAGCAGTACTTC
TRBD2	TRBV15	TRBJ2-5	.	CATTFSGTETQYF	TGTGCCACTACTTTTAGCGGGACGGAGACCCAGTACTTC
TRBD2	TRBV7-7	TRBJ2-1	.	CASSRGGLTGYNEQFF	TGTGCTAGCAGCCGCGGGGGTCTTACGGGTTACAATGAGCAGTTCTTC
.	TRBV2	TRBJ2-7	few	CASSDIRGGEQYF	TGTGCCAGCAGTGATATTCGGGGAGGCGAGCAGTACTTC
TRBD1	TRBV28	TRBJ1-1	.	CASRRVDRENTEAFF	TGTGCCAGCAGGCGCGTGGACAGGGAGAACACTGAAGCTTTCTTT
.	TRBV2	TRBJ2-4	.	CASRGSGASWGIQYF	TGTGCCAGCAGGGGTAGCGGAGCTTCTTGGGGCATTCAGTACTTC
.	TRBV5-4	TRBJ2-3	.	CASSSPGGTDTQYF	TGTGCCAGCAGCTCGCCGGGCGGTACAGATACGCAGTATTTT
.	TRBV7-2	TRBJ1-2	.	CASSYSGTPNYGYTF	TGTGCCAGCAGCTACTCCGGGACTCCTAACTATGGCTACACCTTC
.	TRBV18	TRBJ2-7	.	CASSPPSRNSYEQYF	TGTGCCAGCTCACCACCCTCACGGAACTCCTACGAGCAGTACTTC
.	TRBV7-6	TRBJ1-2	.	CASSPEANYGYTF	TGTGCCAGCAGCCCCGAAGCCAACTATGGCTACACCTTC
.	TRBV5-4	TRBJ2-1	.	CASSLEGLASRNEQFF	TGTGCCAGCAGCCTGGAGGGGCTAGCGTCTCGGAATGAGCAGTTCTTC
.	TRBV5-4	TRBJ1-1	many	CASSLYRGGTEAFF	TGTGCCAGCAGCTTGTATCGTGGGGGGACTGAAGCTTTCTTT
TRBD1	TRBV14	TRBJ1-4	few	CASSSRTGGREKLFF	TGTGCCAGCAGCTCCCGGACAGGGGGCAGAGAAAAACTGTTTTTT
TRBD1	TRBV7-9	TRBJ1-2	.	CASSPRDRGANYGYTF	TGTGCCAGCAGCCCTAGAGACAGGGGAGCTAACTATGGCTACACCTTC
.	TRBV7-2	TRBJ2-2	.	CASSSKTGQTITGELFF	TGTGCCAGCAGCTCGAAGACAGGCCAGACCATCACCGGGGAGCTGTTTTTT
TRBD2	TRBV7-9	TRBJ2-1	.	CASSPRRREGRNEQFF	TGTGCCAGCAGCCCACGTAGGCGGGAGGGCCGGAATGAGCAGTTCTTC
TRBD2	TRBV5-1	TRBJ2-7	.	CASSLRSPTSVSSYEQYF	TGCGCCAGCAGCTTAAGGTCCCCCACTAGCGTGAGCTCCTACGAGCAGTACTTC
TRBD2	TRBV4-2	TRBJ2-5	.	CASSPKGNGGETQYF	TGTGCCAGCAGCCCGAAAGGGAACGGGGGGGAGACCCAGTACTTC
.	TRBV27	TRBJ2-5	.	CASNKETQYF	TGTGCCAGTAACAAAGAGACCCAGTACTTC
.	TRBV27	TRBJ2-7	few	CASSLKGQFYEQYF	TGTGCCAGCAGTTTAAAAGGACAGTTCTACGAGCAGTACTTC
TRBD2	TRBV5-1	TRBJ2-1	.	CASSLDPGGPREFF	TGCGCCAGCAGCTTGGATCCGGGAGGGCCACGAGAGTTCTTC
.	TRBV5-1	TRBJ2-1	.	CASSLEGRAPSDEQFF	TGCGCCAGCAGCTTGGAAGGGAGAGCTCCTAGTGATGAGCAGTTCTTC
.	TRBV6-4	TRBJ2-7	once	CASIPGTYYEQYF	TGTGCCAGCATTCCGGGGACGTACTACGAGCAGTACTTC
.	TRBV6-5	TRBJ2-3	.	CASSYRGSTDTQYF	TGTGCCAGCAGTTATCGGGGTAGCACAGATACGCAGTATTTT
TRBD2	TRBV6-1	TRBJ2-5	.	CASSSGTTETQYF	TGTGCCAGCAGCTCCGGGACTACGGAGACCCAGTACTTC
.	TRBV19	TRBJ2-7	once	CASSIDTDYRVDIEAYEQYF	TGTGCCAGTAGTATAGACACCGACTACCGCGTTGATATCGAAGCCTACGAGCAGTACTTC
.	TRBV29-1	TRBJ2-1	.	CSVDTGTPFF	TGCAGCGTTGACACCGGGACTCCATTCTTC
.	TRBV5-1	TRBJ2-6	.	CASSNANSGANVLTF	TGCGCCAGCAGCAACGCCAACTCTGGGGCCAACGTCCTGACTTTC
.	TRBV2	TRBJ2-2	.	CASISEGTGELFF	TGTGCCAGCATATCGGAGGGGACCGGGGAGCTGTTTTTT
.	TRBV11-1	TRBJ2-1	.	CASSQGGWQFF	TGTGCCAGCAGCCAAGGGGGTTGGCAGTTCTTC
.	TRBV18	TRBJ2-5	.	CASSPLRSRETQYF	TGTGCCAGCTCACCACTCAGATCTCGGGAGACCCAGTACTTC
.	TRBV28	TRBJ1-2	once	CASSLHPEYGYTF	TGTGCCAGCAGTTTGCACCCAGAGTATGGCTACACCTTC
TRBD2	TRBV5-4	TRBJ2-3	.	CASSSGGGGADTQYF	TGTGCCAGCAGCTCTGGCGGGGGAGGGGCAGATACGCAGTATTTT
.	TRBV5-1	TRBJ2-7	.	CASSFAIGPYEQYF	TGCGCCAGCAGCTTTGCCATCGGGCCGTACGAGCAGTACTTC
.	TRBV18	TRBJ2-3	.	CASYPNRADTQYF	TGTGCCAGCTATCCGAACAGGGCAGATACGCAGTATTTT
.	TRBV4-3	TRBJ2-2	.	CASRRGANTGELFF	TGCGCCAGCCGCAGGGGCGCGAACACCGGGGAGCTGTTTTTT
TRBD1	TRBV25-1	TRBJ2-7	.	CASSSETGSSYEQYF	TGTGCCAGCAGTTCAGAGACAGGGAGCTCCTACGAGCAGTACTTC
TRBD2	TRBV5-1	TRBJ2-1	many	CASSLDARTSGSGLVSYNEQFF	TGCGCCAGCAGCTTGGACGCAAGGACTAGCGGGAGCGGGTTAGTCTCCTACAATGAGCAGTTCTTC
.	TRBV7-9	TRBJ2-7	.	CASSQLWGGYEQYF	TGTGCCAGCAGCCAACTTTGGGGCGGCTACGAGCAGTACTTC
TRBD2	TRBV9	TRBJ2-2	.	CASSVGPPHRLAGGPGGELFF	TGTGCCAGCAGCGTAGGCCCACCCCACCGACTAGCGGGAGGGCCTGGCGGGGAGCTGTTTTTT
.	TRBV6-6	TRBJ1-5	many	CASSSGGGSNQPQHF	TGTGCCAGCAGTTCTGGTGGTGGGAGCAATCAGCCCCAGCATTTT
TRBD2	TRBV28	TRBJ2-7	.	CASSFRARGRSGRAYEQYF	TGTGCCAGCAGTTTTAGGGCCCGGGGGCGGAGCGGGAGGGCCTACGAGCAGTACTTC
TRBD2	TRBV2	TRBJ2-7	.	CASSEERGGAYEQYF	TGTGCCAGCAGTGAAGAGAGGGGAGGGGCCTACGAGCAGTACTTC
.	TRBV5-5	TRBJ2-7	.	CASSLVPWTDYEQYF	TGTGCCAGCAGCTTGGTCCCTTGGACCGACTACGAGCAGTACTTC
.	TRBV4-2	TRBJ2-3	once	CASSLTRRGPRTDTQYF	TGTGCCAGCAGCCTCACACGGCGGGGCCCCCGCACAGATACGCAGTATTTT
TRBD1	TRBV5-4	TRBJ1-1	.	CASSGGDSNFPEAFF	TGTGCCAGCAGCGGAGGGGACAGCAATTTTCCTGAAGCTTTCTTT